Below, 25 T cell receptor beta chains from the same sample are listed, as sequenced in a study of Ad26.COV2.S vaccination and SARS-CoV-2 variants. The treatment denotes: roughly 20 received Ad26.COV2.S at low or high dose, single or two shots; about 5 received placebo; per-sample allocation not given. The samples were gathered on day 63 after the first injection of vaccine or placebo. Generated by immunoSEQ multiplex PCR, the TCRdb table keeps only in-frame clones and is missing some. The sample records around 250,000 clones, about 89% being singletons. This specimen consisted of peripheral blood, obtained in a trial of Ad26.COV2.S vaccine versus placebo. Receptor source: a person aged 18-60 years who received the Ad26.COV2.S COVID-19 vaccine or a placebo.

The CDR3 spells CASSRTAAGYEQYF. The CDR3 DNA reads as TGTGCCAGCAGCCGGACAGCCGCTGGTTACGAGCAGTACTTC. The chain links TRBV7-9 to TRBJ2-7; maybe TRBD1 (6 bases). Between the trimmed V and J ends, which lost 5 bases and 4 bases, there was a span of 15 bases. The CDR3 totals 14 residues. CDR1 and CDR2 (germline): SEHNR, FQNEAQ (reference sequence).

In its sample, this clone was seen once. The J gene is TRBJ2-5, the V gene TRBV7-9; D remains unclear. The germline V gene has CDR1 SEHNR and CDR2 FQNEAQ (reference sequence). The CDR3 loop spans 16 amino acids. V lost 4 bases and J 4 bases, leaving 19 bases between the germline ends. The CDR3 here is CASSSLSRTARETQYF. DNA of the CDR3: TGTGCCAGCAGCTCACTCTCACGGACGGCTAGAGAGACCCAGTACTTC.

The chain uses TRBV2 and TRBJ2-3, with D possibly being TRBD2 (5 bases). CDR3 size: 15 residues. Trimming stripped 5 bases from V and 0 bases from J, with 12 bases between. The germline gives CDR1 SNHLY, CDR2 FYNNEI. CDR3 DNA: TGTGCCAGCAGTTACAGCGGTTCTAGCACAGATACGCAGTATTTT. Residues: CASSYSGSSTDTQYF. The whole variable domain, remainder taken from reference TRBV2 and TRBJ2-3, is EPEVTQTPSHQVTQMGQEVILRCVPISNHLYFYWYRQILGQKVEFLVSFYNNEISEKSEIFDDQFSVERPDGSNFTLKIRSTKLEDSAMYFCASSYSGSSTDTQYFGPGTRLTVL.

The rearrangement uses TRBV6-2 or TRBV6-3 and TRBJ2-1, with TRBD2 matching 8 bases. The J segment lost 7 bases and the V segment lost 2 bases, leaving 13 bases of the junction unmatched. The CDR3 spans 17 residues. Germline V gene lookup returns CDR1 MNHEY and CDR2 SVGEGT. The DNA of the CDR3 is TGTGCCAGCAGTTACCCTCTTATCGGGGGGGGCCGGAATGAGCAGTTCTTC. Translated: CASSYPLIGGGRNEQFF.

The chain is built from TRBV11-2 and TRBJ2-7; D remains unclear. Per germline, CDR1 SGHAT and CDR2 FQNNGV. Trimming shortened V by 5 bases and J by 3 bases, and 5 bases separated the two germline ends. The CDR3 loop spans 11 amino acids. The CDR3 DNA reads as TGTGCCAGCAGCCAATTCTACGAGCAGTACTTC. This sequence encodes CASSQFYEQYF.

V and J are TRBV5-5 and TRBJ1-2; D remains ambiguous. V was clipped by 4 bases and J by 2 bases, with 9 bases between them. The CDR3 runs to 13 residues. Germline CDR1 is SGHKS and CDR2 is YYEKEE (reference sequence). DNA of the CDR3: TGTGCCAGCAGCATGGACGGAAACTATGGCTACACCTTC. Translated: CASSMDGNYGYTF.

This clone was counted once. The CDR3, as DNA: TGTGCCAGCAGAGGGACAGGGTCGGTTGTGGGCTACACCTTC. This codes for CASRGTGSVVGYTF. J is TRBJ1-2 and V is TRBV6-5, with 9 bases fitting TRBD1. Trimming at V came to 6 bases and at J to 8 bases, leaving 10 bases not matched to a gene. The CDR3 has 14 amino acids. Germline CDR1 is MNHEY and CDR2 is SVGAGI.

The V gene is TRBV6-6, the J gene TRBJ1-1; TRBD1 matches at 7 bases. The CDR3 is 14 amino acids. J was trimmed by 0 bases and V by 4 bases; bases with no gene match: 2. Germline lookup yields CDR1 MNHNY and CDR2 SVGAGI (reference sequence). The CDR3 here is CASSSQGMNTEAFF. Here the CDR3 DNA reads TGTGCCAGCAGTTCACAGGGGATGAACACTGAAGCTTTCTTT.

This chain joins TRBV6-5 and TRBJ1-2; no clear D. V was trimmed by 0 bases and J by 2 bases, leaving 10 bases between them. Germline CDR1 is MNHEY and CDR2 is SVGAGI. The CDR3 runs 15 residues. The CDR3 DNA follows: TGTGCCAGCAGTTACTCCCCGGGATTCAACTATGGCTACACCTTC. It yields the protein CASSYSPGFNYGYTF.

The CDR3 DNA sequence: TGTGCCACCAGCGCACAGGGAGCAGGGAGCAATCAGCCCCAGCATTTT. As protein: CATSAQGAGSNQPQHF. The chain carries TRBV15 and TRBJ1-5; possible D gene TRBD1, 6 bases. Germline loops: CDR1 LNHNV, CDR2 YYDKDF (reference sequence). This CDR3 has 16 amino acids. V dropped 5 bases and J dropped 1 base, with 15 bases sitting between them.

The chain links TRBV12-3 or TRBV12-4 to TRBJ2-3; D gene ambiguous. Trimming removed 3 bases at V and 0 bases at J, with 4 bases between. The CDR3 sequence is 13 residues long. This CDR3 is CASSFSSTDTQYF. The CDR3 nucleotides read TGTGCCAGCAGTTTTAGTAGCACAGATACGCAGTATTTT.

The gene calls are TRBV11-2 and TRBJ2-6; tentatively, D is TRBD2 (5 bases). V was cut by 0 bases and J by 0 bases, with 6 bases left in between. Germline V lookup: CDR1 SGHAT, CDR2 FQNNGV. This CDR3 has 16 amino acids. The CDR3 nucleotides are TGTGCCAGCAGCTTAGAGAGGGTCTCTGGGGCCAACGTCCTGACTTTC. It yields the protein CASSLERVSGANVLTF.

V is TRBV11-2 and J is TRBJ2-7; TRBD1 aligns across 7 bases. CDR3 length: 13 residues. V shed 1 base, J shed 4 bases, and the junction held 1 base outside the gene matches. The germline V gene encodes CDR1 SGHAT and CDR2 FQNNGV. The CDR3 DNA reads TGTGCCAGCAGCTTAGGGACAGGATACGAGCAGTACTTC. Amino acids: CASSLGTGYEQYF.

Here the CDR3 DNA reads TGCGCCAGCAGCCAAGGTTCTAGCGGGAGGAGCAACAATGTCGAGCAGTTCTTC. Protein: CASSQGSSGRSNNVEQFF. V is TRBV4-1 and J is TRBJ2-1; 11 nucleotides match TRBD2. This CDR3 spans 18 amino acids. Germline trimming cut 1 base from V and 10 bases from J; bases unmatched to any gene: 15. Germline assignment: CDR1 MGHRA and CDR2 YSYEKL.

This clone was recorded a few times. CDR3 residues: CASSEFGQITYNSPLHF. The CDR3 DNA is TGCGCCAGCAGCGAATTCGGACAAATAACTTATAATTCACCCCTCCACTTT. The rearrangement links TRBV5-1 to TRBJ1-6; D is perhaps TRBD1 (5 bases). Germline V lookup: CDR1 SGHRS, CDR2 YFSETQ. There are 17 residues in the CDR3. V was pared by 4 bases and J by 4 bases, with 18 bases between.

This rearrangement joins TRBV11-2 to TRBJ1-1; 7 bases match TRBD1. The V gene's germline CDR1 is SGHAT and CDR2 FQNNGV. The CDR3 sequence is 14 residues long. With 5 bases clipped from V and 0 bases from J, the junction kept 3 bases outside the gene matches. The CDR3 region is CASSIGTVNTEAFF. Here the CDR3 DNA reads TGTGCCAGCAGCATAGGGACAGTGAACACTGAAGCTTTCTTT.

The table lists this clone with a count of one. The junction departs from the called germline gene at one end, perhaps through a read error. This sequence joins TRBV7-3 and TRBJ1-1, with D maybe TRBD1 (6 bases). CDR3 length: 17 residues. The germline gives CDR1 SGHTA, CDR2 FQGTGA. CDR3 sequence: CASSRQAPGQGNSEAFF. CDR3 sequence (DNA): TGTGCCAGCAGCCGACAGGCCCCGGGACAAGGAAACAGTGAAGCTTTCTTT.

The CDR3 reads CASSDELPYEQYF. CDR3 sequence (DNA): TGTGCCAGCAGTGATGAACTTCCCTACGAGCAGTACTTC. The chain employs TRBV25-1 and TRBJ2-7; D remains unclear. This CDR3 is built from 13 residues. The V gene's germline CDR1 is MGHDK and CDR2 SYGVNS. Trimming left V 3 bases short and J 2 bases short, with 8 bases between.

J is TRBJ2-3 and V is TRBV4-1; the match to TRBD2 covers 7 bases. V lost 2 bases, J lost 1 base, and 9 bases stayed unmatched. CDR1 is MGHRA and CDR2 is YSYEKL in the germline V gene. The CDR3 consists of 17 residues. For the CDR3, the DNA is TGCGCCAGCAGCCAACAAGGGAGGGTAGAGGGCACAGATACGCAGTATTTT. Its protein is CASSQQGRVEGTDTQYF.

The genes are TRBV7-2 and TRBJ2-5; 9 bases agree with TRBD2. Germline CDR1 reads SGHTA; CDR2 reads FQGNSA. This CDR3 comprises 16 residues. The J segment lost 1 base and the V segment lost 1 base, leaving 4 bases of the junction unmatched. The CDR3 coding sequence is TGTGCCAGCAGCTTAGAGGCTAGCGGGATCCAAGAGACCCAGTACTTC. Its protein is CASSLEASGIQETQYF.

About this clone itself: It is unclear where the CDR3 begins or ends on the DNA, so no DNA is shown, and the CDR3 is as TCRdb lists it. The CDR3 sequence: CASFGAGTEFFF. This chain links TRBV18 with TRBJ1-1; TRBD1, the table's D call, lacks a check against the DNA. The CDR3 spans 12 residues, counting both ends. Germline CDR1 KGHSH, CDR2 LQKENI.

This clone turned up a few times. The chain couples TRBV11-1 to TRBJ2-1; weak D call: TRBD1 (6 bases). The V end was cut by 7 bases, the J end by 5 bases, with 21 bases between. CDR1 is SGHAT and CDR2 is FQDESV in the germline V gene (reference sequence). The CDR3 is 16 amino acids. In DNA form, the CDR3 reads TGTGCCAGCAAGCCACGAGGGCAGGGGCGAAACAATGAGCAGTTCTTC. As protein: CASKPRGQGRNNEQFF.

The gene calls are TRBV19 and TRBJ2-2, with 12 bases aligning to TRBD1. This CDR3 comprises 16 residues. Losses at the gene ends were 7 bases for V and 6 bases for J; bases not matched to a gene: 9. Germline-derived CDR1 and CDR2 are LNHDA and SQIVND (reference sequence). The CDR3 loop is CASTSPGQGAPGELFF. The DNA of the CDR3 is TGTGCCAGTACCTCTCCGGGACAGGGGGCTCCCGGGGAGCTGTTTTTT.

The chain couples TRBV3-1 (or the pseudogene TRBV3-2) to TRBJ2-5; maybe TRBD2 (6 bases). CDR3 length: 15 amino acids. CDR1 and CDR2 (germline): LGHDT, YNNKEL (reference sequence). V was cut by 4 bases and J by 2 bases, with 14 bases left in between. CDR3 DNA sequence: TGTGCCAGCAGCCGATCGGGACTTCAACAAGAGACCCAGTACTTC. This encodes CASSRSGLQQETQYF.

Here the CDR3 DNA reads TGTGCCAGCAGCTTAGCTAGCGGGAGCCCCCAGTTCTTC. This encodes CASSLASGSPQFF. The V gene is TRBV7-6, the J gene TRBJ2-1; 9 bases are shared with TRBD2. Germline values: CDR1 SGHVS, CDR2 FNYEAQ. Trimming removed 0 bases from V and 13 bases from J; junction bases left unmatched: 4. The CDR3 is made up of 13 amino acids.